These 22 T cell receptor beta chains were all obtained from the same sample, sequenced in a study of blood T cell repertoires in COVID-19. The method was immunoSEQ multiplex PCR; TCRdb's version includes in-frame clones alone and lacks a portion of them. The profile shows 20,000 to 30,000 clones, roughly 90% of them singletons. Specimen: peripheral blood. The receptors were sampled from a human donor in a cohort sampled during active COVID-19.

The chain links TRBV27 to TRBJ1-1; D gene ambiguous. Deletions cut 6 bases from V and 3 bases from J, with 5 bases between. CDR3 length: 11 amino acids. Germline values: CDR1 MNHEY, CDR2 SMNVEV (reference sequence). CDR3 sequence reads: CASRRYTEAFF. CDR3 DNA sequence: TGTGCCAGCAGACGGTACACTGAAGCTTTCTTT.

The rearrangement uses TRBV6-5 and TRBJ2-3, with 9 bases matching TRBD1. CDR3 size: 15 residues. The germline V gene encodes CDR1 MNHEY and CDR2 SVGAGI. J was trimmed by 3 bases and V by 6 bases; bases with no gene match: 7. The CDR3 coding sequence is TGTGCCAGCAGCGGTGCCGGGACAGGGACAGATACGCAGTATTTT. Residues: CASSGAGTGTDTQYF.

The CDR3 DNA is TGTGCCAGTAGGCGATCGACAGGGAACACTGAAGCTTTCTTT. Its protein product is CASRRSTGNTEAFF. The rearrangement uses TRBV19 and TRBJ1-1, with D maybe TRBD1 (6 bases). The CDR3 extends over 14 amino acids. Germline V CDR1 and CDR2: LNHDA, SQIVND (reference sequence). The ends were cut back, 6 bases at V and 1 base at J, with 12 bases in the middle. The full variable domain, with the rest looked up from reference TRBV19 and TRBJ1-1, is DGGITQSPKYLFRKEGQNVTLSCEQNLNHDAMYWYRQDPGQGLRLIYYSQIVNDFQKGDIAEGYSVSREKKESFPLTVTSAQKNPTAFYLCASRRSTGNTEAFFGQGTRLTVV.

This chain joins TRBV6-6 and TRBJ2-7; D perhaps matches TRBD2 (6 bases). In germline, CDR1 is MNHNY, CDR2 SVGAGI (reference sequence). V was cut by 5 bases and J by 4 bases, with 21 bases left in between. The CDR3 is 16 amino acids. The CDR3 spells CASSPESREFLYEQYF. The DNA for the CDR3 is TGTGCCAGCAGTCCCGAGTCCCGGGAGTTTCTTTACGAGCAGTACTTC.

The chain links TRBV5-1 to TRBJ2-2, with D uncertain. The V gene's germline CDR1 is SGHRS and CDR2 YFSETQ. The CDR3 is 15 residues long. Trimming stripped 1 base from V and 1 base from J, with 8 bases between. For the CDR3, the DNA is TGCGCCAGCAGCTTGTTTCAACTGAACACCGGGGAGCTGTTTTTT. This sequence encodes CASSLFQLNTGELFF.

The chain joins TRBV28 to TRBJ2-1, with TRBD1 matching over 9 bases. V dropped 3 bases and J dropped 3; count of bases not matched to a gene: 3. From germline, CDR1 is MDHEN and CDR2 SYDVKM. There are 15 residues in the CDR3. The CDR3 is CASSLDRGGYNEQFF. In DNA, the CDR3 is TGTGCCAGCAGTTTGGACAGGGGTGGCTACAATGAGCAGTTCTTC.

This chain links TRBV5-4 with TRBJ2-7, with no clear D. The V and J ends lost 0 bases and 3 bases respectively, with 7 bases between them. This CDR3 is built from 13 residues. Germline-derived CDR1 and CDR2 are SGHNT and YYREEE (reference sequence). The CDR3 is CASSLVSGYEQYF. The CDR3 coding sequence is TGTGCCAGCAGCTTGGTCTCGGGCTACGAGCAGTACTTC.

V and J are TRBV3-1 (or the pseudogene TRBV3-2) and TRBJ2-7; 11 bases fit TRBD1. Germline CDR1 and CDR2: LGHDT and YNNKEL (reference sequence). CDR3 length: 15 amino acids. V gave up 4 bases and J gave up 2 bases; unmatched junction bases: 4. The DNA for the CDR3 is TGTGCCAGCAGCCCATCGGGACAGGGGGCCTACGAGCAGTACTTC. Protein sequence: CASSPSGQGAYEQYF.

This clone appeared a few times. V is TRBV9 and J is TRBJ2-7; D not resolved. V dropped 3 bases and J dropped 7 bases, with 14 bases sitting between them. The CDR3 has 13 amino acids. CDR1 is SGDLS, CDR2 YYNGEE, per germline. In nucleotides, the CDR3 is TGTGCCAGCAGCGCGAGTTCTGCCGGGGAGCAGTACTTC. Translated, it gives CASSASSAGEQYF.

This chain connects TRBV6-5 to TRBJ2-7, with a weak D call TRBD2 (5 bases). The CDR3 contains 15 residues. Trimming took 5 bases from V and 0 from J, leaving 14 bases between them. Germline CDR1 reads MNHEY; CDR2 reads SVGAGI. CDR3 in amino acids: CASSRTWGDSYEQYF. The CDR3 nucleotides are TGTGCCAGCAGTCGGACGTGGGGAGACTCCTACGAGCAGTACTTC.

The chain carries TRBV29-1 and TRBJ2-7; TRBD2 aligns across 9 bases. With 4 bases clipped from V and 6 bases from J, the junction kept 7 bases outside the gene matches. Per the germline V gene, CDR1 is SQVTM and CDR2 is ANQGSEA. This CDR3 region has 13 residues. For the CDR3, the DNA is TGCAGCGTTGCCCGCGCGGGGGGGCTCGAGCAGTACTTC. Its translation: CSVARAGGLEQYF.

The V call is TRBV5-1, the J call TRBJ2-2; 9 nucleotides agree with TRBD1. The CDR3 is made up of 14 amino acids. Germline loops: CDR1 SGHRS, CDR2 YFSETQ. The J segment lost 2 bases and the V segment lost 9 bases, leaving 5 bases of the junction unmatched. Here the CDR3 DNA reads TGCGCCATGAGGGACAGGGTAAACACCGGGGAGCTGTTTTTT. Its protein is CAMRDRVNTGELFF.

The V call is TRBV5-6, the J call TRBJ1-3; 7 nucleotides line up with TRBD1. The V gene end was trimmed by 5 bases and the J gene end by 4 bases; junction bases not matched to a gene: 6. CDR3 length equals 14 residues. Germline V CDR1 and CDR2: SGHDT, YYEEEE. The DNA of the CDR3 is TGTGCCAGCAGGCGACAGGGCGCCGGAAACACCATATATTTT. It is translated as CASRRQGAGNTIYF.

The V call is TRBV16, the J call TRBJ1-5; 7 nucleotides align to TRBD1. The CDR3 extends over 16 amino acids. Germline CDR1 KGHSY, CDR2 FQNENV. The trim removed 3 bases at V and 6 bases at J, leaving 11 bases unmatched. For the CDR3, the DNA is TGTGCCAGCAGCCATACCGGGACAGCCTCGGCTCAGCCCCAGCATTTT. Protein: CASSHTGTASAQPQHF.

V gene TRBV19 combines with J gene TRBJ2-1, with 10 bases lining up with TRBD1. Germline CDR1 LNHDA, CDR2 SQIVND (reference sequence). Trimming at V came to 5 bases and at J to 5 bases, leaving 3 bases not matched to a gene. The CDR3 length is 14 residues. The CDR3 region is CASSWGTGDNEQFF. CDR3 DNA sequence: TGTGCCAGTAGTTGGGGGACAGGGGACAATGAGCAGTTCTTC. Drawing the rest from reference TRBV19 and TRBJ2-1, the complete variable domain is DGGITQSPKYLFRKEGQNVTLSCEQNLNHDAMYWYRQDPGQGLRLIYYSQIVNDFQKGDIAEGYSVSREKKESFPLTVTSAQKNPTAFYLCASSWGTGDNEQFFGPGTRLTVL.

The rearrangement links TRBV19 to TRBJ1-6, with D uncertain. The CDR3 contains 19 residues. CDR1 is LNHDA and CDR2 is SQIVND in the germline V gene (reference sequence). Trimming removed 3 bases from V and 0 bases from J, with 18 bases in between. The CDR3 here is CASSMVPVGEYSYNSPLHF. For the CDR3, the DNA is TGTGCCAGTAGTATGGTCCCAGTCGGGGAGTACTCCTATAATTCACCCCTCCACTTT.

This clone counts as large. The chain carries TRBV4-1 and TRBJ2-3; TRBD2 aligns across 10 bases. Trimming took 1 base from V and 1 from J; bases not matched to a gene: 14. Germline V gene lookup returns CDR1 MGHRA and CDR2 YSYEKL. The CDR3 runs to 20 residues. The CDR3 sequence: CASSQGHGVAGGRGTDTQYF. The CDR3, as DNA: TGCGCCAGCAGCCAAGGGCATGGGGTAGCGGGGGGCCGGGGCACAGATACGCAGTATTTT.

In regard to this clone: A read error may account for a junction end that differs from germline. The rearrangement uses TRBV7-9 and TRBJ2-1; 11 positions agree with TRBD2. Germline V gene lookup returns CDR1 SEHNR and CDR2 FQNEAQ (reference sequence). The CDR3 has 15 amino acids. The CDR3 reads CASSLAGGEDNEQFF. CDR3 nucleotides: TGTGCCAGCAGCCTAGCGGGGGGTGAGGACAATGAGCAGTTCTTC.

This clone came up a few times. This chain links TRBV25-1 with TRBJ1-2; maybe TRBD1 (5 bases). This CDR3 spans 13 amino acids. Per germline, CDR1 MGHDK and CDR2 SYGVNS. Deletions cut 4 bases from V and 6 bases from J, with 12 bases between. CDR3 nucleotides: TGTGCCAGCAGTGTAGGGGCCGAGGATGGCTACACCTTC. It codes for CASSVGAEDGYTF.

The chain uses TRBV4-1 and TRBJ2-7, with 10 bases lining up with TRBD1. Trimming removed 2 bases from V and 3 bases from J; junction bases left unmatched: 4. The germline V gene encodes CDR1 MGHRA and CDR2 YSYEKL. This CDR3 comprises 15 residues. In nucleotides, the CDR3 is TGCGCCAGCAGCCAACCGGGACAGGGGAACTACGAGCAGTACTTC. Translating gives CASSQPGQGNYEQYF.

The gene calls are TRBV12-5 and TRBJ2-7; 13 bases map to TRBD2. Germline assignment: CDR1 LGHNT and CDR2 FRNRAP. Trimming at V came to 5 bases and at J to 0 bases, leaving 7 bases not matched to a gene. The CDR3 extends over 17 amino acids. DNA for the CDR3: TGTGCTAGTGGTCCAGGACTAGCGGGAGAGAACTCCTACGAGCAGTACTTC. This encodes CASGPGLAGENSYEQYF.

The J gene is TRBJ2-7, the V gene TRBV5-5, with TRBD1 matching over 11 bases. V lost 4 bases, J lost 6 bases, and 6 bases stayed unmatched. Per the germline V gene, CDR1 is SGHKS and CDR2 is YYEKEE (reference sequence). This CDR3 spans 14 amino acids. CDR3: CASSTGTGGSEQYF. For the CDR3, the DNA is TGTGCCAGCAGCACTGGGACAGGGGGAAGCGAGCAGTACTTC. Filled out from reference TRBV5-5 and TRBJ2-7, the complete variable domain reads DAGVTQSPTHLIKTRGQQVTLRCSPISGHKSVSWYQQVLGQGPQFIFQYYEKEERGRGNFPDRFSARQFPNYSSELNVNALLLGDSALYLCASSTGTGGSEQYFGPGTRLTVT.